A single sample gave rise to the 29 T cell receptor beta chains below, sequenced in a study of tumor and adjacent non-tumor tissue in lung cancer. TCRbeta libraries were built with three rounds of nested PCR, modified from ARM-PCR. Via MiXCR, TCRdb re-called the multiplex PCR reads, giving one row per CDR3 protein. The data show about 75,000 distinct CDR3 sequences, under 70% seen once. RNA was extracted from bulk tissue without any cell sorting. The normal lung tissue was taken more than 3 cm from the tumor edge. The sample taken for sequencing was distant non-tumor lung tissue. The receptors were sampled from a woman between 50 and 59 years old with non-small cell lung cancer.

Comment on this clonotype: A read error is likely, as this CDR3 ends without the conserved phenylalanine or tryptophan. The gene calls are TRBV28 and TRBJ2-1; D is ambiguous. Germline CDR1 reads MDHEN; CDR2 reads SYDVKM. The CDR3 length is 13 residues. The V end lost 2 bases, the J end lost 9 bases, and 11 bases lay between the germline ends. DNA for the CDR3: TGTGCCAGCAGTTTAGGCGGAATTTCTGAGCAGTTCATC. Translated: CASSLGGISEQFI.

In its sample, this clonotype was seen once. One end of the junction varies from germline; a read error may be responsible. The chain recombines TRBV6-6 with TRBJ2-7, with D hard to call. Germline CDR1 MNHNY, CDR2 SVGAGI (reference sequence). The CDR3 contains 11 residues. CDR3 nucleotides: TGTGCCAGCAGAGAGCTCTACGAGCAATACTTC. It yields the protein CASRELYEQYF.

Of note for this clonotype: This may be a read error: a much more frequent sequence differs by one nucleotide. The J gene is TRBJ1-1, the V gene TRBV6-2 or TRBV6-3; D unclear. Germline V gene data show CDR1 as MNHEY and CDR2 as SVGEGT. V was clipped by 5 bases and J by 7 bases, with 17 bases between them. This CDR3 has 14 amino acids. CDR3 loop: CASSPLWGGIEAFF. CDR3 sequence (DNA): TGTGCCAGCAGTCCCCTTTGGGGTGGCATTGAAGCTTTCTTT.

About this clonotype: Here the CDR3 omits its conserved ending phenylalanine or tryptophan, so a read error is the likely source. The chain couples TRBV10-3 to TRBJ2-1; the D is unclear. In germline, CDR1 is ENHRY, CDR2 SYGVKD. Trimming took 4 bases from V and 6 from J, leaving 13 bases between them. The CDR3 totals 14 residues. In DNA form, the CDR3 reads TGTGCCATCAGTGGGATAGGGAACGCCAATGAGCAGTTCTCC. Translating gives CAISGIGNANEQFS.

This clonotype has at least ten counts. The rearrangement joins TRBV28 to TRBJ2-5; TRBD2 agrees at 15 bases. Germline loops: CDR1 MDHEN, CDR2 SYDVKM. V was pared by 5 bases and J by 4 bases, with 5 bases of the junction left unmatched. There are 16 residues in the CDR3. The CDR3, as DNA: TGTGCCAGCAGTCCCGGACTAGCGGGAGGGAGAGAGACCCAGTACTTC. This encodes CASSPGLAGGRETQYF.

Comments on this clonotype: Germline is not matched at one junction end, which may reflect a read error. The CDR3 here is CTFSESMADGELFF. The CDR3, as DNA: TGCACCTTCAGTGAGTCGATGGCAGACGGGGAGCTGTTTTTT. The chain carries TRBV10-3 and TRBJ2-2; unclear D gene. The germline V gene has CDR1 ENHRY and CDR2 SYGVKD. The CDR3 runs to 14 residues.

To note about this clonotype: The CDR3 end shows no conserved phenylalanine or tryptophan, and so a read error is likely. The chain uses TRBV29-1 and TRBJ2-1; 11 bases line up with TRBD2. The CDR3 totals 16 residues. CDR1 and CDR2 from the germline V gene are SQVTM and ANQGSEA. The V segment lost 2 bases and the J segment 9 bases; nucleotides outside the gene matches: 12. The CDR3 DNA reads TGCAGCGTTGAAACTAGCGGGAGTTACCGGGGAGTTGAGCAGTTCCTC. Protein product: CSVETSGSYRGVEQFL.

This sequence joins TRBV11-1 and TRBJ2-3; 9 bases line up with TRBD2. Germline V gene data show CDR1 as SGHAT and CDR2 as FQDESV (reference sequence). V gave up 5 bases and J gave up 5 bases; unmatched junction bases: 14. The CDR3 contains 17 residues. CDR3 in DNA: TGTGCCAGCAGCGTCGGAGTAGCGGGAGTGTCCAGAGATACGCAGTATTTT. It translates to CASSVGVAGVSRDTQYF.

This clonotype is termed medium-sized (0.01 to 0.1%). The J gene is TRBJ1-1, the V gene TRBV6-5, with TRBD1 matching over 8 bases. Unmatched junction bases numbered 7, after V lost 6 bases and J lost 10 bases. Germline CDR1 reads MNHEY; CDR2 reads SVGAGI. CDR3 size: 12 residues. The DNA for the CDR3 is TGTGCCAGCAGCGAGCCCAGGGGGCGAGCTTTCTTT. This sequence encodes CASSEPRGRAFF.

Details on this clonotype: One end of the junction is discordant with germline, which a read error may explain. The chain has TRBV6-2 or TRBV6-3 and TRBJ1-1, with 7 bases matching TRBD1. The CDR3 consists of 16 residues. Germline V gene lookup returns CDR1 MNHEY and CDR2 SVGEGT. The CDR3 sequence: CASRSGTEFPNTEVFF. Written as DNA, the CDR3 is TGTGCCAGTAGATCCGGGACAGAATTCCCGAACACTGAAGTTTTCTTT.

Worth noting for this clonotype: A much larger clone is a single base away; this may be a read error. The chain uses TRBV20-1 and TRBJ2-1; D is undetermined. V was trimmed by 0 bases and J by 8 bases, leaving 8 bases between them. Germline V gene lookup returns CDR1 DFQATT and CDR2 SNEGSKA (reference sequence). The length of the CDR3 is 12 residues. CDR3 nucleotide sequence: TGCAGTGCTAGAGATTCGATGGATGAGCAGTTCTTC. Protein: CSARDSMDEQFF.

This clonotype was counted ten times or more. The V call is TRBV5-5, the J call TRBJ2-1, with D perhaps TRBD1 (5 bases). The V gene's germline CDR1 is SGHKS and CDR2 YYEKEE (reference sequence). Trimming shortened V by 4 bases and J by 9 bases, and 20 bases separated the two germline ends. This CDR3 is built from 15 residues. This CDR3 is CASSVTPRVESEQFF. The CDR3 DNA reads TGTGCCAGCAGCGTAACTCCCAGGGTGGAGAGTGAGCAGTTCTTC.

With respect to this clonotype: A much larger clone is a single base away; this may be a read error. The J gene is TRBJ2-1, the V gene TRBV10-3, with TRBD2 as a possible D gene (6 bases). V shed 10 bases and J shed 0 bases, with 16 bases lying between them. CDR3 length: 15 amino acids. Germline assignment: CDR1 ENHRY and CDR2 SYGVKD. CDR3 loop: CATQSGAVSYNEQFF. CDR3 coding DNA: TGTGCCACCCAATCGGGAGCGGTCTCCTACAATGAGCAGTTCTTC.

About this clonotype itself: One base away lies a much larger clone, so this may be a sequencing read error. The J gene is TRBJ1-1, the V gene TRBV6-2 or TRBV6-3; D not resolved. CDR1 is MNHEY, CDR2 SVGEGT, per germline. The CDR3 is 14 amino acids. The CDR3 nucleotides are TGTGCCAGCAGTTACTCATCCGGGGATCCTGATGCTTTCTTT. Protein product: CASSYSSGDPDAFF.

To note about this clonotype: This CDR3 fails to terminate in the conserved phenylalanine or tryptophan, so it likely reflects a read error. The chain couples TRBV20-1 to TRBJ2-1, with 9 bases identical to TRBD2. The CDR3 length is 16 residues. Germline V lookup: CDR1 DFQATT, CDR2 SNEGSKA (reference sequence). The CDR3 sequence: CNARLAGRGPYNEQFL. The CDR3 DNA is TGCAATGCTAGGCTAGCGGGAAGAGGGCCCTACAATGAGCAGTTCTTA.

About this clonotype: With a much larger clone just one base away, this may be a read error. This chain uses TRBV11-1 with TRBJ2-1, with D unresolved. The CDR3 totals 11 residues. V lost 7 bases and J lost 8, with 9 bases in between. Germline V lookup: CDR1 SGHAT, CDR2 FQDESV (reference sequence). CDR3 loop: CASTNGDEQFF. The DNA for the CDR3 is TGTGCCAGCACCAATGGCGATGAGCAGTTCTTC.

As regards this clonotype: An end of the junction differs from the germline gene, which may be a read error. The chain has TRBV7-8 and TRBJ2-5, with D possibly matching TRBD2 (6 bases). There are 15 residues in the CDR3. Germline V lookup: CDR1 SGHVS, CDR2 FQNEAQ. CDR3 sequence: CASSPPGGFGETHYF. The CDR3 DNA reads as TGTGCCAGCAGCCCACCCGGAGGGTTTGGAGAGACCCACTACTTC.

The chain employs TRBV11-1 and TRBJ2-6; D assignment may be TRBD1 or TRBD2 (6 bases each). Germline V lookup: CDR1 SGHAT, CDR2 FQDESV (reference sequence). The CDR3 covers 18 residues. With 5 bases removed from V and 3 bases from J, the gap between germline ends came to 20 bases. CDR3 amino acids: CASSPTGGRPYGANVLTF. CDR3 nucleotides: TGTGCCAGCAGCCCGACAGGTGGGAGGCCCTATGGGGCCAACGTCCTGACTTTC.

Remarks on this clonotype: A clone one base away is much larger, so this may be a read error. The chain combines TRBV20-1 with TRBJ2-7; D perhaps matches TRBD1 (6 bases). There are 15 residues in the CDR3. V lost 0 bases and J 7 bases, leaving 19 bases between the germline ends. CDR1 DFQATT and CDR2 SNEGSKA come from the germline V gene (reference sequence). CDR3 amino acids: CSARDDRSPTGEQYF. The CDR3 nucleotides are TGCAGTGCTAGAGATGACAGGTCCCCCACCGGGGAGCAGTACTTC.

Remarks on this clonotype: The conserved final phenylalanine or tryptophan is absent from the CDR3, which likely points to a read error. The chain couples TRBV11-2 to TRBJ2-7; 10 bases agree with TRBD2. The closer fit of TRBJ2-1 to the DNA end suggests the J call may be wrong. The germline CDR1 and CDR2 sequences are SGHAT and FQNNGV. The CDR3 length is 18 residues. The CDR3 loop is CTSSLAPLAGSNSYEQFS. The CDR3 coding sequence is TGTACCAGCAGCTTAGCCCCACTAGCGGGAAGTAACTCCTACGAGCAGTTCTCC.

For this clonotype: A much larger clone lies one base from this, so it may be a read error. V gene TRBV6-5 combines with J gene TRBJ1-3, with 7 bases that match TRBD1. The CDR3 contains 17 residues. Germline V gene sequence: CDR1 MNHEY, CDR2 SVGAGI. With 0 bases clipped from V and 4 bases from J, the junction kept 9 bases outside the gene matches. The chain's CDR3 is CASSYSGGPKPGNTIYF. CDR3 nucleotides: TGTGCCAGCAGTTACTCAGGGGGCCCGAAGCCAGGAAACACCATATATTTT.

Notes on this clonotype: This may arise from a read error, as a much more abundant clone is one base away. The rearrangement joins TRBV20-1 to TRBJ2-7; D is unclear. Germline V CDR1 and CDR2: DFQATT, SNEGSKA (reference sequence). The CDR3 is made up of 15 amino acids. Trimming cost V 0 bases and J 7 bases, with 19 bases left between them. Written as DNA, the CDR3 is TGCAGTGCTAGAGATGACAAGTCCCCCGCCGGGGAGCAGTACTTC. Residues: CSARDDKSPAGEQYF.

The chain couples TRBV20-1 to TRBJ1-5; no firm D call. V lost 0 bases to trimming and J lost 6 bases, with 15 bases between them. This CDR3 region has 15 residues. Germline CDR1 reads DFQATT; CDR2 reads SNEGSKA (reference sequence). The CDR3 sequence is CSARDKRQSFQPQHF. Written as DNA, the CDR3 is TGCAGTGCTAGAGACAAGCGGCAGAGTTTTCAGCCCCAGCATTTT.

This clonotype has just a few counts. A much larger clone differs by one base, so this may be a read error. This chain uses TRBV20-1 with TRBJ2-3; D could derive from TRBD1 or TRBD2 (5 bases each). This CDR3 is built from 16 residues. Per the germline V gene, CDR1 is DFQATT and CDR2 is SNEGSKA (reference sequence). As DNA, the CDR3 is TGCAGTACTAGAGCCTCCCAGGGTAGTACGGTAGATACGCAGTATTTT. This encodes CSTRASQGSTVDTQYF.

V gene TRBV11-2 combines with J gene TRBJ1-1; D unresolved. The CDR3 loop spans 16 amino acids. Looked up from germline, CDR1 is SGHAT and CDR2 is FQNNGV. The V gene lost 2 bases and the J gene lost 3 bases, with 16 bases spanning the gap. This CDR3 reads CASSLRVDHGDTEAFF. The DNA of the CDR3 is TGTGCCAGCAGCTTACGAGTCGACCATGGAGACACTGAAGCTTTCTTT.

To note about this clonotype: One junction end disagrees with the germline gene, perhaps due to a read error. The gene calls are TRBV4-2 and TRBJ2-1; 12 positions match TRBD2. CDR3 size: 18 residues. Germline V gene sequence: CDR1 LGHNA, CDR2 YNFKEQ. CDR3 coding DNA: TGCGCCAGCAACCAATCCATAACGACTAGCGGGAGAATCTCAGAGCAGTTCTTC. It is translated as CASNQSITTSGRISEQFF.

This clonotype has at least ten counts. The chain links TRBV5-1 to TRBJ2-5; no clear D. CDR1 SGHRS and CDR2 YFSETQ come from the germline V gene. V was shortened by 5 bases and J by 5 bases, with 10 bases between the two germline ends. The CDR3 has 12 amino acids. CDR3 loop: CASRVLGETQYF. The CDR3 coding sequence is TGCGCCAGCAGGGTTTTAGGGGAGACCCAGTACTTC.

Many counts were recorded for this clonotype. The rearrangement uses TRBV28 and TRBJ1-1; possibly TRBD1 for D (5 bases). With 8 bases removed from V and 6 bases from J, the gap between germline ends came to 31 bases. Germline V lookup: CDR1 MDHEN, CDR2 SYDVKM. This CDR3 comprises 18 residues. The CDR3 bases are TGTGCCAGCGACGGCCGCGGTGGGGCAAGGGAGGCGAGCCCTGAAGCTTTCTTT. Protein product: CASDGRGGAREASPEAFF.

This clonotype was picked up many times. The rearrangement links TRBV6-2 or TRBV6-3 to TRBJ2-1, with 11 bases fitting TRBD2. After removal of 6 bases from V and 8 bases from J, the junction contained 9 bases not matched to a gene. The CDR3 covers 15 residues. CDR1 is MNHEY, CDR2 SVGEGT, per germline. The CDR3 DNA follows: TGTGCCAGCAGCTATACTAGCGGGAGTTCCCATGAGCAGTTCTTC. Its translation: CASSYTSGSSHEQFF.